The entry below gives a single T cell receptor beta chain sequence along with its context. This sample is drawn from a study of beta chain features in type 1 diabetes. Germline CDR1 LNHDA, CDR2 SQIVND (reference sequence). This CDR3 is 17 amino acids long. After removal of 6 bases from V and 2 bases from J, the junction contained 13 bases not matched to a gene. The isolated RNA, all of it, was reverse transcribed, so expressed TCRB transcripts were what got sequenced. The table came from immunoSEQ multiplex PCR; TCRdb's copy has only in-frame clones and leaves some out. The sample has 300,000 to 450,000 clones; approximately 12% are singletons.

The gene calls are TRBV19 and TRBJ2-1, with 7 bases identical to TRBD2. The sample was naive CD4+ T cells from blood. The source is a man between 18 and 29 years old in good health. CDR3 coding DNA: TGTGCCAGTAGCCCCGGGGTGTGGGAGGGGACCTACAATGAGCAGTTCTTC. Protein: CASSPGVWEGTYNEQFF.